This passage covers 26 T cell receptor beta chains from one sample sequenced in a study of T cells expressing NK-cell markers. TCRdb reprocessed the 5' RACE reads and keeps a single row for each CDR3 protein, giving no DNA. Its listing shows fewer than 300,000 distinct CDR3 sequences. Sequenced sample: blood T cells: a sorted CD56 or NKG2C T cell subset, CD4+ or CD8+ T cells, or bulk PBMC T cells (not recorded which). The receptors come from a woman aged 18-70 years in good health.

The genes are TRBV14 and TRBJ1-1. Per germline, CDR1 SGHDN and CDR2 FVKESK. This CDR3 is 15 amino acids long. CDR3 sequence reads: CASSQDFPENTEAFF.

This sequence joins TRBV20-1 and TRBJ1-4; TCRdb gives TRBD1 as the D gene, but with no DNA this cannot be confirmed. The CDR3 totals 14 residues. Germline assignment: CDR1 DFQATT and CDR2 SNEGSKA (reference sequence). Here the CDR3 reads CSAREERGGEKLFF.

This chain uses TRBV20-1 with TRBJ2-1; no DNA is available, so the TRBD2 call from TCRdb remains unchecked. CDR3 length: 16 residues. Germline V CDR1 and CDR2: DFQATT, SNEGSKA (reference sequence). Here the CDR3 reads CSARDRGRVTYNEQFF.

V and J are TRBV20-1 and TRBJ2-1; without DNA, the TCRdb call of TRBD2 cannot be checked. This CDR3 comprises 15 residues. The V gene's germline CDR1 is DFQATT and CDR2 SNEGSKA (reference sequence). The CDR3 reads CSANIPSGRANEQFF.

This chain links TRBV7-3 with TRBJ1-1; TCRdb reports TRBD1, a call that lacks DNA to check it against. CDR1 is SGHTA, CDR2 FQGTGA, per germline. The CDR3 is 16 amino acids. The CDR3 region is CASSLTGAVMNTEAFF.

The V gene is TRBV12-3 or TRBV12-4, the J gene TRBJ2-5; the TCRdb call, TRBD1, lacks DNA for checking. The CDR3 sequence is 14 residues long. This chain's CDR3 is CASRQQVGSETQYF.

CDR3 amino acids: CAISEKTENQPQHF. The V gene is TRBV10-3, the J gene TRBJ1-5. The CDR3 is 14 residues long. Germline values: CDR1 ENHRY, CDR2 SYGVKD.

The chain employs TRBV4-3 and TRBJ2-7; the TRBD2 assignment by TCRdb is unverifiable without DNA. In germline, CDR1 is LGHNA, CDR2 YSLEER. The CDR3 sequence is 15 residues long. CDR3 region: CASSQDSGSLNEQYF.

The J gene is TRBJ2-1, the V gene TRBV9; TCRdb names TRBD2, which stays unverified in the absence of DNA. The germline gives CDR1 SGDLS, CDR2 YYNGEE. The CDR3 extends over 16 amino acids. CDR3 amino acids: CASSVRSGGSYNEQFF.

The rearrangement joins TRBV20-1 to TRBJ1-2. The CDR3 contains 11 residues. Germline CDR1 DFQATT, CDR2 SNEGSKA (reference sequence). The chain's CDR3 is CSASPLRGYTF.

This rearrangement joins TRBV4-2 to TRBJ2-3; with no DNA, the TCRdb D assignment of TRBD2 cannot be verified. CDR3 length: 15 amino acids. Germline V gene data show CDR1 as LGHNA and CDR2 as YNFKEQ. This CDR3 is CASTSGRAVGDTQYF.

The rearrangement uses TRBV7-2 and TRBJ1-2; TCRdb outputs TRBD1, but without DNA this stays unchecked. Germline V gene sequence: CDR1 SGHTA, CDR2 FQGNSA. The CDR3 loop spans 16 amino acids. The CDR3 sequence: CASSLQILQGNRGYTF.

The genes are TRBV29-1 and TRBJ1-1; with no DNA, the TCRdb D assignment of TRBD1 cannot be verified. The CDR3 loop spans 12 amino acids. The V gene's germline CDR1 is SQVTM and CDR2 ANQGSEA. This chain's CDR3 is CGTGGGPREAFF.

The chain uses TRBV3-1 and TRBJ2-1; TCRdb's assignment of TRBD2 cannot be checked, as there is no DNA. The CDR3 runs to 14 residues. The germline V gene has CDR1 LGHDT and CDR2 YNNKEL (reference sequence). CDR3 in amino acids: CASSQDSLGEKQFF.

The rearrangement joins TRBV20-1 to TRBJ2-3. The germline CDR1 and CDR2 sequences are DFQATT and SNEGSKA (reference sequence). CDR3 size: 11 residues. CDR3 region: CSASRGDTQYF.

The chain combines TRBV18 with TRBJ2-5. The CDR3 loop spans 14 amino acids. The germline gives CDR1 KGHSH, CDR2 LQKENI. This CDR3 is CASSPYRDQETQYF.

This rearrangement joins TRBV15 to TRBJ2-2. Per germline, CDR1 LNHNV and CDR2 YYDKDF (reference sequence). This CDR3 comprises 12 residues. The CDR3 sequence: CATSRGLGVVFF. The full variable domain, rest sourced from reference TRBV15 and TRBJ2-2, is DAMVIQNPRYQVTQFGKPVTLSCSQTLNHNVMYWYQQKSSQAPKLLFHYYDKDFNNEADTPDNFQSRRPNTSFCFLDIRSPGLGDTAMYLCATSRGLGVVFFGEGSRLTVL.

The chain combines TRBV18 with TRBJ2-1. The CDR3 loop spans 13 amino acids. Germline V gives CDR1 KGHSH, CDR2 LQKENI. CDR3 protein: CASSPTGVVEQFF.

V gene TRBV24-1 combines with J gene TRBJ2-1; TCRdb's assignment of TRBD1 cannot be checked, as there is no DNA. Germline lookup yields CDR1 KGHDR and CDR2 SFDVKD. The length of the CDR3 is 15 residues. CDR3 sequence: CATSDHGRSYNEQFF.

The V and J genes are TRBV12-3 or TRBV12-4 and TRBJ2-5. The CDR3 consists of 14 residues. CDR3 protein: CASSFGHTSETQYF.

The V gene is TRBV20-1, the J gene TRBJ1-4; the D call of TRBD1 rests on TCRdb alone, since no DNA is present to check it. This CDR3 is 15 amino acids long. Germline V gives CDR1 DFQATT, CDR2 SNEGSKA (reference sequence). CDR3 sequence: CSARTPQGTWGKLFF.

The CDR3 region is CSARWSPTLPGELFF. J is TRBJ2-2 and V is TRBV20-1. The length of the CDR3 is 15 residues. CDR1 DFQATT and CDR2 SNEGSKA come from the germline V gene (reference sequence).

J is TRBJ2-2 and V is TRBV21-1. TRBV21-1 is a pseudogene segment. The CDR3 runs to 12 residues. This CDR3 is CASSSSPGELFF.

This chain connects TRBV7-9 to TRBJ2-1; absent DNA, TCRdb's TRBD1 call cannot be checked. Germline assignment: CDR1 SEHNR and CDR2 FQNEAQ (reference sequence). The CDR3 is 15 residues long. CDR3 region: CASSERTSSYNEQFF.

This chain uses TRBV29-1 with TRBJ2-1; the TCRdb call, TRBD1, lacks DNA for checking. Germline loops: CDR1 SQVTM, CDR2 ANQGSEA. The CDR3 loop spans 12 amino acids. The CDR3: CSVESGKNEQFF.

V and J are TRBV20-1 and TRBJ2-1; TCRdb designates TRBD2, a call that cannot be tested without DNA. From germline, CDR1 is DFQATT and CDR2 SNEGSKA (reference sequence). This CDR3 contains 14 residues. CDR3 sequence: CSALPGLTYNEQFF.